This T cell receptor (beta chain) was identified during a study of T cell changes during pregnancy in multiple sclerosis. Germline CDR1 and CDR2: LGHNT and FRNRAP. Trimming took 5 bases from V and 4 from J; bases not matched to a gene: 11. The CDR3 spans 17 residues. The table came from immunoSEQ multiplex PCR; TCRdb's copy has only in-frame clones and leaves some out. In the table there are 90,000 or so clones, about 91% of which are singletons. The TCR was taken from a female donor with multiple sclerosis, enrolled in a pregnancy study. The sequencing used peripheral blood, collected before pregnancy. This chain joins TRBV12-5 and TRBJ2-3, with 11 bases lining up with TRBD2. Written as DNA, the CDR3 is TGTGCTAGTGGTCCGGGGCTAGCGGGAGGTTCGGCAGATACGCAGTATTTT. This encodes CASGPGLAGGSADTQYF.